These 11 T cell receptor beta chains share one sample of origin, sequenced in a study of OX40 agonist ivuxolimab in advanced cancers. Repertoires were generated with immunoSEQ multiplex PCR, while TCRdb's copy carries only in-frame clones and drops some. Counted here are around 90,000 clones, just under 90% occurring once; the ten biggest clones make up about 7.7%. This specimen consisted of CD4+ or CD8+ T cells sorted from blood, obtained in a trial of the OX40 agonist ivuxolimab. The source is an adult with an advanced solid tumor such as melanoma, head and neck, liver or kidney cancer.

The rearrangement uses TRBV6-1 and TRBJ2-7, with 7 bases that match TRBD2. The CDR3 is 15 residues long. Germline CDR1 MNHNS, CDR2 SASEGT. J gave up 6 bases and V 0 bases, and 8 bases lay outside the gene matches. The CDR3 sequence is CASSEAVGGRTEQYF. In nucleotides, the CDR3 is TGTGCCAGCAGTGAAGCCGTAGGCGGGAGAACCGAGCAGTACTTC.

The chain links TRBV7-8 to TRBJ2-5; 8 positions match TRBD2. The DNA end favors TRBJ2-7, so the J call may be wrong. The CDR3 extends over 15 amino acids. Per the germline V gene, CDR1 is SGHVS and CDR2 is FQNEAQ. In DNA form, the CDR3 reads TGTGCCAGCAGCTTAGGGGGACTAGTGGCCCACGAGCAGTACTTC. This codes for CASSLGGLVAHEQYF.

The genes are TRBV30 and TRBJ2-2; D not resolved. The V gene's germline CDR1 is GTSNPN and CDR2 SVGIG (reference sequence). V lost 5 bases to trimming and J lost 1 base, with 5 bases between them. The CDR3 contains 12 residues. The CDR3 here is CAWAGNTGELFF. CDR3 coding DNA: TGTGCCTGGGCAGGGAACACCGGGGAGCTGTTTTTT.

The gene calls are TRBV6-6 and TRBJ2-7; D is ambiguous. Per the germline V gene, CDR1 is MNHNY and CDR2 is SVGAGI (reference sequence). This CDR3 has 16 residues. The germline V and J ends were trimmed by 8 bases and 1 base, with 21 bases remaining between them. In nucleotides, the CDR3 is TGTGCCAGCCGAGTGGCGTCCGCCAGTAGGTCCTACGAGCAGTACTTC. It yields the protein CASRVASASRSYEQYF.

The chain is built from TRBV18 and TRBJ1-1; no clear D gene. CDR3 size: 15 residues. Germline CDR1 reads KGHSH; CDR2 reads LQKENI. The V gene lost 3 bases and the J gene lost 1 base, with 12 bases spanning the gap. CDR3 in DNA: TGTGCCAGCTCACCCCGGGAGGCAGGGAACACTGAAGCTTTCTTT. Translating it yields CASSPREAGNTEAFF.

J is TRBJ2-5 and V is TRBV27, with D possibly matching TRBD2 (6 bases). CDR1 is MNHEY and CDR2 is SMNVEV in the germline V gene (reference sequence). V lost 3 bases and J 2 bases, leaving 13 bases between the germline ends. This CDR3 is built from 15 residues. This CDR3 is CASSLFGSRQETQYF. CDR3 in DNA: TGTGCCAGCAGTTTGTTCGGGAGCAGGCAAGAGACCCAGTACTTC.

V is TRBV11-2 and J is TRBJ2-7, with 12 bases lining up with TRBD2. This CDR3 comprises 17 residues. J was trimmed by 3 bases and V by 4 bases; bases with no gene match: 10. Germline values: CDR1 SGHAT, CDR2 FQNNGV. The CDR3 DNA follows: TGTGCCAGCAGCTCCCCCGCCTTGACTAGCGGGAGCTACGAGCAGTACTTC. Its translation is CASSSPALTSGSYEQYF.

The chain combines TRBV4-2 with TRBJ1-3, with a tentative D call TRBD1 (5 bases). Per germline, CDR1 LGHNA and CDR2 YNFKEQ. V was cut by 8 bases and J by 2 bases, with 16 bases left in between. The CDR3 contains 15 residues. The CDR3 sequence is CASGGDVVTGNTIYF. In DNA form, the CDR3 reads TGTGCCAGCGGGGGGGACGTGGTTACTGGAAACACCATATATTTT.

The CDR3 spells CAGSTETGHEQYF. CDR3 bases: TGTGCCGGGTCGACGGAGACAGGCCACGAGCAGTACTTC. This chain joins TRBV6-1 and TRBJ2-5; possible D gene TRBD1, 6 bases. The J call could be wrong; TRBJ2-7 is a better fit for the DNA end. The CDR3 totals 13 residues. CDR1 MNHNS and CDR2 SASEGT come from the germline V gene.

The chain combines TRBV13 with TRBJ2-7; 7 bases map to TRBD2. This CDR3 has 15 amino acids. Germline trimming cut 3 bases from V and 2 bases from J; bases unmatched to any gene: 7. CDR1 PRHDT and CDR2 FYEKMQ come from the germline V gene (reference sequence). This CDR3 is CASSLAAGTAYEQYF. The CDR3 DNA sequence: TGTGCCAGCAGCTTGGCAGCGGGAACGGCCTACGAGCAGTACTTC.

V and J are TRBV2 and TRBJ2-2; D assignment may be TRBD1 or TRBD2 (7 bases each). The CDR3 spans 19 residues. V lost 9 bases, J lost 5 bases, and 31 bases lay in between. In germline, CDR1 is SNHLY, CDR2 FYNNEI. The CDR3 spells CASQGDYGAGYRRTGELFF. The CDR3, as DNA: TGTGCCAGTCAGGGGGACTACGGGGCGGGCTACCGGAGGACCGGGGAGCTGTTTTTT.